The subject of this entry is one T cell receptor (beta chain). What it binds is not known. This sample was taken from a study of early T cells in non-severe SARS-CoV-2 infection. Study-level information: Unpaired chains resulted from sequencing bulk RNA of unsorted whole blood.

Study-wide results and limits: VDJdb matches were skewed toward anti-spike CD8 T cell responses.

Attachment of unique molecular identifiers to individual cDNA molecules was performed. Each CDR3 protein is one row after TCRdb ran MiXCR on the 5' RACE reads. The repertoire holds more than 80,000 distinct CDR3 sequences, with over 15% as singletons. Trimming removed 2 bases at V and 3 bases at J, with 8 bases between. This CDR3 spans 15 amino acids. The chain links TRBV12-3 or TRBV12-4 to TRBJ2-6; D is unresolved. This TCR was sampled from an adult who was a healthcare worker with PCR-confirmed SARS-CoV-2 infection or an uninfected control (not recorded which). The sequenced sample was whole blood. DNA of the CDR3: TGTGCCAGCAGTTTACGAGGAAATGGGGCCAACGTCCTGACTTTC. Its translation: CASSLRGNGANVLTF.